This T cell receptor beta chain is from a study of T cells in Graves' hyperthyroidism and ophthalmopathy. The CDR3 spans 13 residues. V lost 2 bases, J lost 5 bases, and 9 bases lay in between. Germline-derived CDR1 and CDR2 are WSHSY and SAAADI. RNA transcripts served as the template for amplifying TCR beta CDR3 regions. When the TCR CDR3 underwent first-round RT-PCR, the HTBI primer set was used. TCRdb re-called the multiplex PCR reads through MiXCR, storing one row per CDR3 protein. Of about 570,000 distinct CDR3 sequences in the sample, under 60% were seen once. This clonotype was seen a few times. Its target is not known. Diagnostic decisions used clinical symptoms, serum thyroxine and TRAb, thyroid ultrasound and orbital computed tomography. Findings and caveats of the study: With a median lead of approximately 6 months before onset, the model predicted ophthalmopathy. Most thyroid clonotypes that were expanded above 0.001 also turned up in blood.

The source material was peripheral blood or thyroid tissue (not recorded which). The V gene is TRBV10-2, the J gene TRBJ1-1; the D is unclear. This receptor was identified in an adult woman with Graves' disease, either hyperthyroidism or ophthalmopathy (not recorded which). CDR3 sequence: CASSEIRLTEAFF. CDR3 nucleotides: TGCGCCAGCAGTGAGATCCGGTTGACTGAAGCTTTCTTT.